One and the same sample provided the 11 T cell receptor beta chains below, sequenced in a study of cytomegalovirus exposure and HLA in healthy donors. 60 Vbeta and 13 Jbeta primers were used in PCR. Clones were read by immunoSEQ multiplex PCR, and TCRdb kept only the in-frame ones, dropping some. The data contain some 170,000 clones, over 65% of them singletons. Sequencing was performed on PBMCs. The receptors stem from a man between 18 and 29 years old in good health and CMV-seropositive.

The chain has TRBV19 and TRBJ2-1, with D hard to call. This CDR3 spans 15 amino acids. CDR1 and CDR2 (germline): LNHDA, SQIVND (reference sequence). V gave up 2 bases and J gave up 8 bases, with 16 bases separating them. CDR3: CASSIRLSNGDEQFF. As DNA, the CDR3 is TGTGCCAGTAGTATACGACTCTCCAATGGCGATGAGCAGTTCTTC.

The chain is built from TRBV2 and TRBJ1-6, with a weak D call TRBD1 (6 bases). CDR1 SNHLY and CDR2 FYNNEI come from the germline V gene. The V end lost 0 bases, the J end lost 7 bases, and 25 bases lay between the germline ends. The CDR3 is made up of 20 amino acids. Written as DNA, the CDR3 is TGTGCCAGCAGTGAAGCATTTATAGGGACAACTTTAGGGTTCAATTCACCCCTCCACTTT. Translating gives CASSEAFIGTTLGFNSPLHF.

The rearrangement uses TRBV5-1 and TRBJ2-1; possible D gene TRBD2, 6 bases. Trimming pared 0 bases from V and 5 bases from J, leaving 9 bases between. The CDR3 has 14 residues. In germline, CDR1 is SGHRS, CDR2 YFSETQ. CDR3 sequence: CASSLDGGNNEQFF. CDR3 nucleotides: TGCGCCAGCAGCTTGGACGGGGGAAACAATGAGCAGTTCTTC.

The gene calls are TRBV11-2 and TRBJ1-1; D gene uncertain. The V and J ends lost 2 bases and 7 bases respectively, with 17 bases between them. This CDR3 region has 15 residues. Germline lookup yields CDR1 SGHAT and CDR2 FQNNGV. The CDR3 nucleotides read TGTGCCAGCAGCTTATCGCCGAACCCCAGGCTTGAAGCTTTCTTT. Amino acids: CASSLSPNPRLEAFF.

This chain links TRBV5-4 with TRBJ1-2; 7 bases line up with TRBD1. The length of the CDR3 is 13 residues. Germline lookup yields CDR1 SGHNT and CDR2 YYREEE (reference sequence). Germline trimming cut 4 bases from V and 2 bases from J; bases unmatched to any gene: 2. The CDR3 region is CASSGDRNYGYTF. The CDR3 DNA reads TGTGCCAGCAGCGGGGACAGAAACTATGGCTACACCTTC. The whole variable domain, filled in from reference TRBV5-4 and TRBJ1-2, reads ETGVTQSPTHLIKTRGQQVTLRCSSQSGHNTVSWYQQALGQGPQFIFQYYREEENGRGNFPPRFSGLQFPNYSSELNVNALELDDSALYLCASSGDRNYGYTFGSGTRLTVV.

The V call is TRBV30, the J call TRBJ2-3, with unresolved D. The CDR3 totals 12 residues. Trimming stripped 0 bases from V and 5 bases from J, with 6 bases between. In germline, CDR1 is GTSNPN, CDR2 SVGIG (reference sequence). The CDR3 reads CAWSVRRDTQYF. DNA of the CDR3: TGTGCCTGGAGTGTACGTAGAGATACGCAGTATTTT.

The chain recombines TRBV6-5 with TRBJ1-5; 8 positions match TRBD1. Germline V gene sequence: CDR1 MNHEY, CDR2 SVGAGI. The V segment lost 6 bases and the J segment 5 bases; nucleotides outside the gene matches: 9. The CDR3 has 15 residues. CDR3 sequence reads: CASRPMDRDHQPQHF. The CDR3 DNA follows: TGTGCCAGCAGGCCCATGGACAGGGATCATCAGCCCCAGCATTTT.

The chain joins TRBV6-1 to TRBJ2-5; weak D call: TRBD1 (6 bases). Germline-derived CDR1 and CDR2 are MNHNS and SASEGT. V was cut by 5 bases and J by 1 base, with 11 bases left in between. The CDR3 consists of 14 residues. The CDR3 bases are TGTGCCAGCAGTAGGACAGTCCTCCAAGAGACCCAGTACTTC. Its protein product is CASSRTVLQETQYF.

The chain links TRBV5-6 to TRBJ2-7; 7 positions agree with TRBD2. The CDR3 has 14 residues. V lost 4 bases to trimming and J lost 5 bases; unmatched junction nucleotides: 9. The germline V gene has CDR1 SGHDT and CDR2 YYEEEE. CDR3 amino acids: CASSPPGGGHEQYV. Here the CDR3 DNA reads TGTGCCAGCAGCCCGCCCGGGGGAGGGCACGAGCAGTACGTC.

The genes are TRBV9 and TRBJ1-5; perhaps TRBD1 as D (6 bases). V dropped 7 bases and J dropped 3 bases, with 11 bases sitting between them. The CDR3 loop spans 13 amino acids. CDR1 and CDR2 (germline): SGDLS, YYNGEE. CDR3 bases: TGTGCCAGCTCCCAGGGGCCCAATCAGCCCCAGCATTTT. The encoded protein is CASSQGPNQPQHF.

The chain combines TRBV21-1 with TRBJ2-7; the table calls TRBD2, which could not be checked here. TRBV21-1 is flagged as a pseudogene. CDR3 size: 16 residues. The DNA of the CDR3 is TGTGCCAGCAGCAAAGGTTCCCTAGCGGGGACCTACGAGCAGTACGTC. This sequence encodes CASSKGSLAGTYEQYV.